This T cell receptor (beta chain) was profiled in a study of Tregs in tolerant kidney transplant recipients. TCRdb's table, derived via immunoSEQ multiplex PCR, lists solely in-frame clones and lacks some. The table shows nearly 50,000 clones, with about 92% occurring only once. Mixed chimerism was transient after nonmyeloablative marrow transplants from related graft donors. This material consisted of CD8+ T cells from blood (PBMCs), taken 12 months after the transplant. The source is a human patient who received a combined kidney and bone marrow transplant. Some T cells here may be from the graft donor.

CDR3 nucleotide sequence: TGTGCCAGCGGGACAGGGCTCTATGGCTACACCTTC. Residues: CASGTGLYGYTF. The chain links TRBV9 to TRBJ1-2; 9 nucleotides agree with TRBD1. With 7 bases clipped from V and 4 bases from J, the junction kept 2 bases outside the gene matches. CDR3 length: 12 residues. In germline, CDR1 is SGDLS, CDR2 YYNGEE.